This T cell receptor beta chain derives from a study of cytomegalovirus exposure and HLA in healthy donors. This clone came up a few times. 13 Jbeta primers and 60 Vbeta primers were used for the PCR. Here immunoSEQ multiplex PCR was the method, and the copy in TCRdb shows in-frame clones only, minus some. Of some 110,000 clones in the sample, 70% to 85% were seen once. V was pared by 6 bases and J by 13 bases, with 13 bases of the junction left unmatched. CDR3 length equals 15 residues. Germline-derived CDR1 and CDR2 are SNHLY and FYNNEI. The material sequenced was PBMCs. V gene TRBV2 combines with J gene TRBJ1-6; 9 bases are a match to TRBD1. The receptor was isolated from a boy aged 5-17 years in good health and CMV-seronegative. The CDR3 DNA follows: TGTGCCAGCAGCGCGGGACAGGGAGGGATTCGGCCCCTCCACTTT. It translates to CASSAGQGGIRPLHF.